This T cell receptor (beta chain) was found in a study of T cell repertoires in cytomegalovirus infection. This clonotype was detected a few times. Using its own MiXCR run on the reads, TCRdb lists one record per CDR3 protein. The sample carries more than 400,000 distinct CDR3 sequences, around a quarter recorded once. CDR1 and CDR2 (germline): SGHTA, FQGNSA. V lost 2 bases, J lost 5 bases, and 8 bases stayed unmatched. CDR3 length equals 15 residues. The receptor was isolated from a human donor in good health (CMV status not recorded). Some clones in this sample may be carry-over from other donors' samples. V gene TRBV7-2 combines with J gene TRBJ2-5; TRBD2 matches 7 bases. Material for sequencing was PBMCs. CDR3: CASSLMAGEGETQYF. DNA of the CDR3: TGTGCCAGCAGCTTAATGGCGGGAGAGGGGGAGACCCAGTACTTC.